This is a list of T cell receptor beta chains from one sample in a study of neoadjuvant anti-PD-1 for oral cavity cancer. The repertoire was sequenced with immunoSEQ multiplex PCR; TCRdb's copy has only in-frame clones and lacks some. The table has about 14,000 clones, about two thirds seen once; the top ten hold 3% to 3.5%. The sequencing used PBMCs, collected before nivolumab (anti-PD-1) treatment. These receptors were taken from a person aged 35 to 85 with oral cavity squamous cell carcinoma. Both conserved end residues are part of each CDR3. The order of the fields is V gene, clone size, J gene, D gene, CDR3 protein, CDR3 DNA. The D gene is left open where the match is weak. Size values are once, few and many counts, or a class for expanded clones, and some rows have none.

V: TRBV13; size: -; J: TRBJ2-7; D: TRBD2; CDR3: CASSPRGMGGRMSYEQYF; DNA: TGTGCCAGCAGCCCGCGAGGGATGGGCGGGAGAATGTCCTACGAGCAGTACTTC
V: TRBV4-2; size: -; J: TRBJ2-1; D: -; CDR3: CASSQAPGAGNEQFF; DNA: TGTGCCAGCAGCCAGGCCCCCGGGGCGGGCAATGAGCAGTTCTTC
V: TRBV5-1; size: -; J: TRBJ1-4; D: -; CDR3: CASSSIPGGEKLFF; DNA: TGCGCCAGCAGCTCAATCCCGGGAGGTGAAAAACTGTTTTTT
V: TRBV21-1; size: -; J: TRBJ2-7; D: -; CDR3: CASSPAVNPYEQYF; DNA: TGTGCCAGCAGCCCCGCGGTAAATCCCTACGAGCAGTACTTC
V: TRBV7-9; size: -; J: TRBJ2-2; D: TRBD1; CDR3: CASSDRLGTGGPGELFF; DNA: TGTGCCAGCAGCGACCGGTTAGGGACAGGGGGCCCCGGGGAGCTGTTTTTT
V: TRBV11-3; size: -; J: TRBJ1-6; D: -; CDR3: CASSSGGPSNSPLHF; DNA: TGTGCCAGCAGCTCGGGGGGGCCGTCTAATTCACCCCTCCACTTT
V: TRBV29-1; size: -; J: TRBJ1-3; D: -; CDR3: CSVGLNSGNTIYF; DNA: TGCAGCGTTGGACTGAATTCAGGAAACACCATATATTTT
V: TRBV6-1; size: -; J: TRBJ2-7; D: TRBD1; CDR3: CASSERDRGAHEQYF; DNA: TGTGCCAGCAGCGAACGGGACAGGGGTGCGCACGAGCAGTACTTC
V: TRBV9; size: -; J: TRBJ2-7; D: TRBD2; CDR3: CASSVGLAGGYEQYF; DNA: TGTGCCAGCAGCGTAGGCCTAGCGGGAGGGTACGAGCAGTACTTC
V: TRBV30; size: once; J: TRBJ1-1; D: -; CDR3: CAWRRFESTEAFF; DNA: TGTGCCTGGAGGCGGTTTGAGAGCACTGAAGCTTTCTTT
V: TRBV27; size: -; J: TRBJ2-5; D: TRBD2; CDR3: CASSIPGTSRETQYF; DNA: TGTGCCAGCAGTATCCCGGGGACTAGCAGAGAGACCCAGTACTTC
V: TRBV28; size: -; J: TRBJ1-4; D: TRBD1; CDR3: CASKGGGQGFEKLFF; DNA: TGTGCCAGCAAAGGAGGGGGACAGGGGTTTGAAAAACTGTTTTTT
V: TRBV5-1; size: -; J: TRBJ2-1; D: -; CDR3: CASSLEASSNEQFF; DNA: TGCGCCAGCAGCTTGGAAGCTAGCTCCAATGAGCAGTTCTTC
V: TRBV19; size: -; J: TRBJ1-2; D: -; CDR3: CASTTETGGAVDGYTF; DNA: TGTGCCAGTACCACCGAAACCGGGGGCGCGGTAGATGGCTACACCTTC
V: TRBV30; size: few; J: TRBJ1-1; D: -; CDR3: CAWSVLTEAFF; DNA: TGTGCCTGGAGTGTACTGACAGAAGCTTTCTTT
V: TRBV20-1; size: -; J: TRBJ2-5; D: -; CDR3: CSANREGTQYF; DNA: TGCAGTGCTAATCGAGAAGGGACCCAGTACTTC
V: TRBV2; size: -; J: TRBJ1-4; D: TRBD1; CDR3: CARTGADEKLFF; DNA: TGTGCCAGGACAGGGGCGGATGAAAAACTGTTTTTT
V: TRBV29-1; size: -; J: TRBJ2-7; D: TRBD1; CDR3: CSVEDGQGAWEQYF; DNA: TGCAGCGTTGAAGATGGACAGGGGGCGTGGGAGCAGTACTTC